This TCR beta chain was recorded in a study of blood T cell repertoires in COVID-19. In the source study's methods: Amplifying reference gene primers gave estimates of nucleated cell counts. Generated by immunoSEQ multiplex PCR, the TCRdb table keeps only in-frame clones and is missing some. For V, J and clone size, that table is used; D and trimming come from the DNA. This sample yields about 200,000 clones, of which 80% to 95% are seen a single time; 0.53% belongs to the top ten. V lost 4 bases, J lost 6 bases, and 5 bases stayed unmatched. Germline CDR1 and CDR2: SGHTA and FQGNSA. The CDR3 extends over 15 amino acids. In this sample, this clone turned up a few times.

Sequenced input: peripheral blood. The J gene is TRBJ2-5, the V gene TRBV7-2, with TRBD2 matching over 13 bases. This receptor was obtained from a man aged 45 to 65 with acute or convalescent COVID-19. CDR3 bases: TGTGCCAGCAGCTCGGGACTAGCGGGATTAAAGACCCAGTACTTC. This gives the protein CASSSGLAGLKTQYF.